This entry describes one TCR beta chain. The sample originates from a study of Ad26.COV2.S vaccination and SARS-CoV-2 variants. The repertoire was sequenced with immunoSEQ multiplex PCR; TCRdb's copy has only in-frame clones and lacks some. Among about 410,000 clones listed, 80% to 95% were seen once. The CDR3 loop spans 15 amino acids. Germline V gives CDR1 SGHNT, CDR2 YYREEE (reference sequence). Trimming cost V 4 bases and J 9 bases; bases outside gene matches: 8. Treatment in this sample: some 20 received Ad26.COV2.S at low or high dose, single or two shots; a few received placebo; per-sample allocation not given. The samples date from day 63 after the first vaccine or placebo injection.

The source was peripheral blood, collected in a trial of Ad26.COV2.S vaccine versus placebo. The receptor's source is a person between 18 and 60 years old who received the Ad26.COV2.S COVID-19 vaccine or a placebo. The V call is TRBV5-4, the J call TRBJ1-6, with TRBD1 identical over 9 bases. The CDR3, as DNA: TGTGCCAGCAGCCGTCTGGGACAGGGCAGTTCACCCCTCCACTTT. Its protein is CASSRLGQGSSPLHF.